The T cell receptor beta chain described here comes from a study of a mutant IDH1 vaccine in newly diagnosed glioma. Study information: Standard pretreatment was either radiotherapy, temozolomide, or, for most, radiochemotherapy with temozolomide. Points from the study as a whole: Researchers report vaccine-induced immune responses in approximately 95% of patients. Any relationship between pseudoprogression and changes in top peripheral T cell clonotypes seemed absent.

As regards this clone: Its specificity is unknown.

Profiled with immunoSEQ multiplex PCR; TCRdb holds only in-frame clones, not every one. The sample includes 20,000 to 25,000 clones, roughly three quarters seen only once; the top ten take roughly 11%. Germline V gene lookup returns CDR1 MNHEY and CDR2 SMNVEV (reference sequence). The trim removed 4 bases at V and 1 base at J, leaving 11 bases unmatched. This CDR3 has 17 amino acids. Sample time point: week 11, during vaccination. It was 300 ug of mutant IDH1 20-mer peptide that made up each vaccine dose, given with topical imiquimod. Diagnosis in the donors showed new WHO grade 3 or 4 astrocytomas that were IDH1-mutant and ATRX-lost.

The source is a man aged 18 to 30 with glioma. Some clones in this sample may be carry-over from other donors' samples. The specimen comprised peripheral blood mononuclear cells (PBMCs), sampled from a glioma patient whose treatment included an IDH1 peptide vaccine. The chain employs TRBV27 and TRBJ2-7; 9 bases line up with TRBD2. This CDR3 reads CASSSPAGGRGSYEQYF. CDR3 DNA: TGTGCCAGCAGTTCCCCTGCGGGGGGGAGGGGGTCCTACGAGCAGTACTTC.